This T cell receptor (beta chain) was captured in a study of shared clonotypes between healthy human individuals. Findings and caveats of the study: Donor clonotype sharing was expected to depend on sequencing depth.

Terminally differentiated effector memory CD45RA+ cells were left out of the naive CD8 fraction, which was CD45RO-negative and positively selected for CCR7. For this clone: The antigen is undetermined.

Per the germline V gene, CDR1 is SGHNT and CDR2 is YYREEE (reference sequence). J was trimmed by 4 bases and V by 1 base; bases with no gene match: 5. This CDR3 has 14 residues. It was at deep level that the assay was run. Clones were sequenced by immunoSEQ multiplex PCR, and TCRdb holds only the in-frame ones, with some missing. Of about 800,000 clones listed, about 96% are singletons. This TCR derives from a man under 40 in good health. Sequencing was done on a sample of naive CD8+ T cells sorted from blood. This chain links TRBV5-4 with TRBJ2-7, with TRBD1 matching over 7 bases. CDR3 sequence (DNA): TGTGCCAGCAGCTTGTACAGGGGTGGGTACGAGCAGTACTTC. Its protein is CASSLYRGGYEQYF.